One and the same sample provided the 14 T cell receptor beta chains below, sequenced in a study of OX40 agonist ivuxolimab in advanced cancers. Here immunoSEQ multiplex PCR was the method, and the copy in TCRdb shows in-frame clones only, minus some. The sample lists about 36,000 clones; about 78% were seen once. Sample: CD4+ or CD8+ T cells sorted from blood, taken in a trial of the OX40 agonist ivuxolimab. The receptor set was obtained from an adult with an advanced solid tumor such as melanoma, head and neck, liver or kidney cancer.

The chain has TRBV30 and TRBJ1-1, with D possibly matching TRBD1 (6 bases). The V and J ends lost 1 base and 3 bases respectively, with 15 bases between them. Germline V CDR1 and CDR2: GTSNPN, SVGIG (reference sequence). The CDR3 extends over 15 amino acids. In nucleotides, the CDR3 is TGTGCCTGGAGTGACAGGGTTGTTTTCGACACTGAAGCTTTCTTT. It encodes CAWSDRVVFDTEAFF.

V is TRBV7-9 and J is TRBJ1-1; 7 nucleotides match TRBD1. The CDR3 is made up of 15 amino acids. V lost 7 bases and J lost 4; bases outside the gene matches: 12. Germline assignment: CDR1 SEHNR and CDR2 FQNEAQ (reference sequence). CDR3 residues: CASTQGGLVGTEAFF. The CDR3, as DNA: TGTGCCAGCACCCAGGGGGGGTTGGTCGGCACTGAAGCTTTCTTT.

This clone is a singleton in its sample. The rearrangement uses TRBV28 and TRBJ1-5; D unresolved. There are 18 residues in the CDR3. Germline lookup yields CDR1 MDHEN and CDR2 SYDVKM. V lost 6 bases, J lost 2 bases, and 23 bases lay in between. CDR3 protein: CASRLHRLEPSGNQPQHF. As DNA, the CDR3 is TGTGCCAGCAGACTACATCGCCTAGAACCTAGCGGCAATCAGCCCCAGCATTTT. The full variable domain, its missing parts supplied by reference TRBV28 and TRBJ1-5, is DVKVTQSSRYLVKRTGEKVFLECVQDMDHENMFWYRQDPGLGLRLIYFSYDVKMKEKGDIPEGYSVSREKKERFSLILESASTNQTSMYLCASRLHRLEPSGNQPQHFGDGTRLSIL.

This sequence joins TRBV7-8 and TRBJ2-5; D not certain. Germline loops: CDR1 SGHVS, CDR2 FQNEAQ. The V and J ends lost 1 base and 5 bases respectively, with 14 bases between them. This CDR3 region has 15 residues. The CDR3 is CASSLDLRSEETQYF. The CDR3 nucleotides read TGTGCCAGCAGCTTAGATCTTCGGAGCGAGGAGACCCAGTACTTC.

The chain links TRBV5-4 to TRBJ2-2, with TRBD1 identical over 9 bases. In germline, CDR1 is SGHNT, CDR2 YYREEE (reference sequence). This CDR3 has 14 amino acids. V was pared by 0 bases and J by 14 bases, with 8 bases of the junction left unmatched. The CDR3 is CASSLGGGQGNLFF. In nucleotides, the CDR3 is TGTGCCAGCAGCTTGGGTGGGGGACAGGGAAACCTGTTTTTT. The full variable domain, rest sourced from reference TRBV5-4 and TRBJ2-2, is ETGVTQSPTHLIKTRGQQVTLRCSSQSGHNTVSWYQQALGQGPQFIFQYYREEENGRGNFPPRFSGLQFPNYSSELNVNALELDDSALYLCASSLGGGQGNLFFGEGSRLTVL.

The V call is TRBV27, the J call TRBJ2-5; 11 nucleotides agree with TRBD1. The V gene's germline CDR1 is MNHEY and CDR2 SMNVEV (reference sequence). The trim removed 5 bases at V and 11 bases at J, leaving 10 bases unmatched. The CDR3 contains 14 residues. The DNA of the CDR3 is TGTGCCAGCAGTATGGACAGGGGGCGAAGGGAGCAGTACTTC. The encoded protein is CASSMDRGRREQYF.

The chain links TRBV5-6 to TRBJ2-3; D may be TRBD2 (6 bases). CDR1 and CDR2 from the germline V gene are SGHDT and YYEEEE. This CDR3 is 17 amino acids long. V lost 4 bases to trimming and J lost 0 bases, with 18 bases between them. CDR3 in DNA: TGTGCCAGCAGCCGAAGTGGGACTTACTCTAGCACAGATACGCAGTATTTT. This translates into CASSRSGTYSSTDTQYF.

This clone has only a few counts. The rearrangement uses TRBV6-1 and TRBJ2-1; a possible D gene is TRBD1 (5 bases). The ends were cut back, 10 bases at V and 0 bases at J, with 10 bases in the middle. The germline V gene encodes CDR1 MNHNS and CDR2 SASEGT. The CDR3 extends over 13 amino acids. This CDR3 reads CATLDNSYNEQFF. The CDR3 DNA reads TGTGCCACCCTGGACAACTCCTACAATGAGCAGTTCTTC.

This clone was observed a single time. V and J are TRBV5-4 and TRBJ2-5, with a tentative D call TRBD1 (5 bases). Trimming took 5 bases from V and 1 from J, leaving 12 bases between them. The germline gives CDR1 SGHNT, CDR2 YYREEE (reference sequence). The CDR3 extends over 14 amino acids. The CDR3 DNA reads as TGTGCCAGCAGAGTTAGGGGCCTCCAAGAGACCCAGTACTTC. It codes for CASRVRGLQETQYF.

The V call is TRBV11-3, the J call TRBJ2-3; D is ambiguous. The CDR3 runs to 13 residues. The germline gives CDR1 SGHNT, CDR2 YENEEA. Trimming removed 1 base at V and 0 bases at J, with 2 bases between. The CDR3 DNA follows: TGTGCCAGCAGCTTAGGGAGCACAGATACGCAGTATTTT. Protein product: CASSLGSTDTQYF. Complete variable domain (other parts from reference TRBV11-3 and TRBJ2-3): EAGVVQSPRYKIIEKKQPVAFWCNPISGHNTLYWYLQNLGQGPELLIRYENEEAVDDSQLPKDRFSAERLKGVDSTLKIQPAELGDSAVYLCASSLGSTDTQYFGPGTRLTVL.

The gene calls are TRBV9 and TRBJ2-3; 9 bases align to TRBD2. The J segment lost 1 base and the V segment lost 4 bases, leaving 4 bases of the junction unmatched. The CDR3 contains 15 residues. Per germline, CDR1 SGDLS and CDR2 YYNGEE. The CDR3 protein is CASSFSGSGTDTQYF. In DNA form, the CDR3 reads TGTGCCAGCAGCTTTAGCGGGAGTGGCACAGATACGCAGTATTTT. The variable domain in full, completed from reference TRBV9 and TRBJ2-3, reads DSGVTQTPKHLITATGQRVTLRCSPRSGDLSVYWYQQSLDQGLQFLIQYYNGEERAKGNILERFSAQQFPDLHSELNLSSLELGDSALYFCASSFSGSGTDTQYFGPGTRLTVL.

The rearrangement joins TRBV7-9 to TRBJ1-1; 10 bases align to TRBD1. CDR1 is SEHNR, CDR2 FQNEAQ, per germline (reference sequence). The CDR3 contains 15 residues. The V and J ends lost 4 bases and 3 bases, in that order; junction bases with no gene match: 5. CDR3 protein: CASSSPGTGDTEAFF. For the CDR3, the DNA is TGTGCCAGCAGCTCCCCCGGGACAGGGGACACTGAAGCTTTCTTT.

V gene TRBV6-5 combines with J gene TRBJ1-2, with D maybe TRBD1 (5 bases). Trimming cost V 3 bases and J 10 bases, with 12 bases left between them. Germline V gene sequence: CDR1 MNHEY, CDR2 SVGAGI. There are 12 residues in the CDR3. The chain's CDR3 is CASSYWGVFYTF. DNA of the CDR3: TGTGCCAGCAGTTATTGGGGGGTCTTCTACACCTTC.

This rearrangement joins TRBV6-6 to TRBJ2-1; 7 bases map to TRBD2. Germline trimming cut 0 bases from V and 0 bases from J; bases unmatched to any gene: 2. Germline V gene data show CDR1 as MNHNY and CDR2 as SVGAGI (reference sequence). The CDR3 has 16 residues. CDR3 residues: CASSYSGGSSYNEQFF. For the CDR3, the DNA is TGTGCCAGCAGTTACTCGGGCGGGAGCTCCTACAATGAGCAGTTCTTC.